This T cell receptor (beta chain) was documented in a study of T-cell reconstitution after alpha-beta-depleted transplantation in children. This clonotype was recorded a few times. Its specificity is not known. TCRbeta library preparation incorporated unique molecular identifiers. TCRdb reanalysed the PCR reads using MiXCR and keeps one entry per CDR3 protein. Among 98,000 or so distinct CDR3 sequences listed, less than 25% were seen once. J was trimmed by 6 bases and V by 5 bases; bases with no gene match: 4. CDR3 length equals 13 residues. Germline V gene lookup returns CDR1 PRHDT and CDR2 FYEKMQ (reference sequence). Findings and limits, study-wide: Counts and diversity of T cells one year after transplant came mostly from newly produced T cells. Several hundred expanded graft clones reportedly were the source of alpha-beta T cells about two months after transplant. Diversity of TCRbeta at day 60 was high in some patients, arising from surviving recipient T cells and thymic progenitors.

The sample was PBMCs, taken before TCRalphabeta/CD19-depleted stem cell transplant. This chain uses TRBV13 with TRBJ2-7; TRBD1 agrees at 10 bases. This sequence was found in a boy between 2 and 15 years old with acute lymphoblastic leukemia, due to receive a stem cell transplant. The DNA of the CDR3 is TGTGCCAGCAGCCCGACAGGGGGCCTCGAGCAGTACTTC. Protein product: CASSPTGGLEQYF.